A selection of T cell receptor beta chains follows, all from one sample in a study of cytomegalovirus exposure and HLA in healthy donors. Clones were read by immunoSEQ multiplex PCR, and TCRdb kept only the in-frame ones, dropping some. Its listing shows around 75,000 clones. Sequencing was done on a sample of PBMCs. The receptors were gathered from a middle-aged man in good health and CMV-seronegative. Each CDR3 is given with its conserved first and last residue. The D gene is left open where the match is weak.

TRBV5-4 | - | CASSQQGYGGVGYGYTF
TRBV30 | - | CAWSPSGGVTDTQYF
TRBV6-1 | - | CASSEWGGGGSPQYNEQFF
TRBV30 | - | CAWSWGGGYTF
TRBV7-2 | TRBD2 | CASSLGTLAGDEFF
TRBV5-5 | - | CASSSVYTEAFF
TRBV10-2 | - | CASSELRGGTDTQYF
TRBV5-1 | TRBD1 | CASSLAVGTGGYGYTF
TRBV14 | - | CASSQDNRPNTGELFF
TRBV7-9 | - | CASSPTGNNSPLHF
TRBV18 | TRBD1 | CASTTGQGPSGNTIYF
TRBV6-6 | - | CASSPDGLMNTEAFF
TRBV11-2 | - | CASSQIFGNTIYF
TRBV5-1 | - | CASSIKSGANVLTF